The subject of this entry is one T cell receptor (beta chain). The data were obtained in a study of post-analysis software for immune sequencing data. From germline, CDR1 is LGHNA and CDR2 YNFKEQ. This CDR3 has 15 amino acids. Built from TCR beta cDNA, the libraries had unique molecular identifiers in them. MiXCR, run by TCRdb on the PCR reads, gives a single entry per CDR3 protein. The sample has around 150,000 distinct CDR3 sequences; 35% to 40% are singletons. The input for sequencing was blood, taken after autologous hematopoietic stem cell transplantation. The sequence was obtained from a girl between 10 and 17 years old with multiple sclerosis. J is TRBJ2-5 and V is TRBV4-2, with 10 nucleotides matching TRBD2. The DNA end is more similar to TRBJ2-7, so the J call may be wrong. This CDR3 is CASSQEVAGGDEQYF. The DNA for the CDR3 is TGTGCCAGCAGCCAAGAGGTAGCGGGAGGAGACGAGCAGTACTTC.